There are a few counts of the clone carrying this T cell receptor beta chain. Its antigen remains unknown. Analyses pooled second doses at about 4 or about 12 weeks. The data originate from a study of T cell responses to AZD1222 COVID-19 vaccine. Findings of the study overall: The study reported that nearly half of spike-specific TCRs target unmutated variant regions. Seropositive at baseline were only 5 or 6 AZD1222 recipients.

TCRdb's copy holds only in-frame clones and misses some; the assay was immunoSEQ multiplex PCR. The sample shows 100,000 or so clones, about 87% of them seen only once. The origin of this receptor is an adult who received the AZD1222 COVID-19 vaccine. Sequencing was performed on peripheral blood, taken 28 days after the second AZD1222 dose.

CDR3 protein: CASSLADQETQYF. The CDR3 DNA follows: TGTGCCAGCAGCTTGGCGGACCAAGAGACCCAGTACTTC. V is TRBV7-9 and J is TRBJ2-5; the D is unclear. The CDR3 totals 13 residues. Deletions cut 3 bases from V and 0 bases from J, with 5 bases between. Per the germline V gene, CDR1 is SEHNR and CDR2 is FQNEAQ (reference sequence).